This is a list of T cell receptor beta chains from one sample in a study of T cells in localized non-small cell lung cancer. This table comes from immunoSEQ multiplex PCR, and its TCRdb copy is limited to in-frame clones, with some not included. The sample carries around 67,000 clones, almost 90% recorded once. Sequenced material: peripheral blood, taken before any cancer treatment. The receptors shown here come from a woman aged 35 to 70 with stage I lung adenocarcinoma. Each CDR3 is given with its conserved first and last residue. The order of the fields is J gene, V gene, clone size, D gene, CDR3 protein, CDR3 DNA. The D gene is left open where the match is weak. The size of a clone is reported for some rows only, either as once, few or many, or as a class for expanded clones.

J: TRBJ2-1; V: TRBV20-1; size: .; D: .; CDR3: CSALWNEQFF; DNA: TGCAGCGCCCTTTGGAATGAGCAGTTCTTC
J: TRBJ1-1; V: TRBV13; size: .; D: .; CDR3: CASSLSISWNTEAFF; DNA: TGTGCCAGCAGCTTAAGCATTTCCTGGAACACTGAAGCTTTCTTT
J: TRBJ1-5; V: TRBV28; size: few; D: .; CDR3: CATKPLTQPQHF; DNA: TGTGCCACTAAACCTCTAACGCAGCCCCAGCATTTT
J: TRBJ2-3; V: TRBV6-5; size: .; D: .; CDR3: CASSYSRLSTDTQYF; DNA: TGTGCCAGCAGTTACTCCAGACTAAGCACAGATACGCAGTATTTT
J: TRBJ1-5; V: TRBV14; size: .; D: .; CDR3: CASSQDHGQPQHF; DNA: TGTGCCAGCAGCCAAGATCACGGGCAGCCCCAGCATTTT
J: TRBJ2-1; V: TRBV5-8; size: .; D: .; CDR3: CASTHRAGDKENPYNEQFF; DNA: TGTGCCAGCACCCACCGGGCGGGGGACAAAGAGAACCCCTACAATGAGCAGTTCTTC
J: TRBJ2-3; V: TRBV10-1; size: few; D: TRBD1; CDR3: CASSEGQGAADTQYF; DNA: TGCGCCAGCAGCGAAGGACAGGGGGCTGCAGATACGCAGTATTTT
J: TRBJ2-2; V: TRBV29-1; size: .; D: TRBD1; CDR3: CSVDGRQGTGELFF; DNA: TGCAGCGTTGACGGGCGACAGGGGACCGGGGAGCTGTTTTTT
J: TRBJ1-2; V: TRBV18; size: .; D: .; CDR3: CASSPGRVGYTF; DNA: TGTGCCAGCTCACCAGGGAGAGTTGGCTACACCTTC
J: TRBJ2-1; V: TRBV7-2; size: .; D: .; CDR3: CASSLSLYNEQFF; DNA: TGTGCCAGCAGCTTGAGTCTTTACAATGAGCAGTTCTTC
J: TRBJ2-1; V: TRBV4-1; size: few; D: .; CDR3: CASSQADRYNEQFF; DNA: TGCGCCAGCAGCCAGGCCGACAGATACAATGAGCAGTTCTTC
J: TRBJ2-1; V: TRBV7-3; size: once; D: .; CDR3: CASSLSGTISYNEQFF; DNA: TGTGCCAGCAGCTTGTCCGGGACCATATCCTACAATGAGCAGTTCTTC
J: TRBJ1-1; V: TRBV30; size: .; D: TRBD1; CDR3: CARGDRGSEAFF; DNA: TGTGCCCGAGGGGACAGGGGTTCTGAAGCTTTCTTT
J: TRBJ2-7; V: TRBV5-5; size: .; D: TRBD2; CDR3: CASSSDGLAGYEQYF; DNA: TGTGCCAGCAGCTCTGATGGACTAGCGGGATACGAGCAGTACTTC
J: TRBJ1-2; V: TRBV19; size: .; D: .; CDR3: CASSTTPEWANYGYTF; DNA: TGTGCCAGTAGTACGACCCCGGAATGGGCTAACTATGGCTACACCTTC
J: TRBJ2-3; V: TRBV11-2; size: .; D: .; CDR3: CASSLEGVFTDTQYF; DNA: TGTGCCAGCAGCTTAGAAGGCGTCTTCACAGATACGCAGTATTTT
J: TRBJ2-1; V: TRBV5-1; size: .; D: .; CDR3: CASSLDQLSHNEQFF; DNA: TGCGCCAGCAGCTTGGACCAGCTATCCCACAATGAGCAGTTCTTC